A single T cell receptor beta chain is shown here with its context. The sample belongs to a study of coeliac disease. On the study more broadly: High-resolution HLA typing was lacking; TRBV7-2 bias was queried instead.

The CDR3 runs 13 residues. This table comes from immunoSEQ multiplex PCR, and its TCRdb copy is limited to in-frame clones, with some not included. The table lists some 3,100 clones, 55% to 70% of them singletons. The sequencing input was intraepithelial lymphocytes from the gut. The receptor was derived from a woman aged 40 to 50. This rearrangement joins TRBV21-1 to TRBJ2-1; TRBD1 reflects the table's D call only, with no check against the DNA. TRBV21-1 is described as a pseudogene. The CDR3 DNA follows: TGTGCCAGCACTCGGACAGTCGGAAATGAGCAGTTCTTC. It translates to CASTRTVGNEQFF.